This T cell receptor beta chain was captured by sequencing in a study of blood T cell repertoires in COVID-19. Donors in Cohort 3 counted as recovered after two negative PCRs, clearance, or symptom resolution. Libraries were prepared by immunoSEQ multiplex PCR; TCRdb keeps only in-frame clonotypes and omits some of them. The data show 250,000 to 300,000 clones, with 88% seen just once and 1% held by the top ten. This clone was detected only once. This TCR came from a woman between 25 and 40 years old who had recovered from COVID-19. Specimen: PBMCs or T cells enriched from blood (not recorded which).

CDR3 loop: CAISDRGSTYEQYF. CDR3 in DNA: TGTGCCATCAGTGACAGGGGCTCCACCTACGAGCAGTACTTC. The chain carries TRBV10-3 and TRBJ2-7; possibly TRBD1 for D (6 bases). The CDR3 covers 14 residues. V gave up 3 bases and J gave up 2 bases, with 11 bases separating them. Germline V CDR1 and CDR2: ENHRY, SYGVKD.